Listed here are 4 T cell receptor beta chains from one sample, sequenced in a study of blood T cell repertoires in COVID-19. Clones were read by immunoSEQ multiplex PCR, and TCRdb kept only the in-frame ones, dropping some. The data hold some 38,000 clones, with roughly nine tenths observed a single time. What was sequenced was peripheral blood. The receptors here all came from a man aged 45-60 years with active COVID-19.

V and J are TRBV30 and TRBJ2-5, with a tentative D call TRBD1 (8 bases). The V gene's germline CDR1 is GTSNPN and CDR2 SVGIG (reference sequence). Trimming removed 0 bases from V and 7 bases from J, with 15 bases in between. This CDR3 is built from 14 residues. The CDR3 here is CAWSVQGGHGTQYF. CDR3 DNA sequence: TGTGCCTGGAGTGTACAGGGGGGGCACGGGACCCAGTACTTC.

V and J are TRBV2 and TRBJ1-3, with D unresolved. Trimming left V 7 bases short and J 0 bases short, with 7 bases between. Germline values: CDR1 SNHLY, CDR2 FYNNEI. The CDR3 is 13 amino acids. CDR3 loop: CASTADSGNTIYF. The CDR3 DNA reads TGTGCCAGCACCGCAGACTCTGGAAACACCATATATTTT.

This rearrangement joins TRBV2 to TRBJ1-2, with TRBD1 matching over 7 bases. The CDR3 contains 13 residues. V shed 4 bases, J shed 8 bases, and the junction held 7 bases outside the gene matches. Germline CDR1 and CDR2: SNHLY and FYNNEI. CDR3 in amino acids: CASSVKGAEGYTF. The DNA for the CDR3 is TGTGCCAGCAGTGTCAAGGGGGCTGAAGGCTACACCTTC.

The V call is TRBV9, the J call TRBJ1-4; a weak D match, TRBD1 (5 bases). This CDR3 spans 18 amino acids. Looked up from germline, CDR1 is SGDLS and CDR2 is YYNGEE. V lost 3 bases and J 0 bases, leaving 18 bases between the germline ends. CDR3 in amino acids: CASSGPRGNLATNEKLFF. The CDR3 nucleotides are TGTGCCAGCAGCGGCCCGCGGGGGAACCTTGCAACTAATGAAAAACTGTTTTTT. Based on the CDR3 plus reference TRBV9 and TRBJ1-4, the full variable domain is DSGVTQTPKHLITATGQRVTLRCSPRSGDLSVYWYQQSLDQGLQFLIQYYNGEERAKGNILERFSAQQFPDLHSELNLSSLELGDSALYFCASSGPRGNLATNEKLFFGSGTQLSVL.